The clone carrying this T cell receptor beta chain was counted many times. The data were obtained in a study of CD8 T cells in ankylosing spondylitis. This CDR3 is built from 18 residues. Germline V gene sequence: CDR1 DFQATT, CDR2 SNEGSKA (reference sequence). The V gene end was trimmed by 8 bases and the J gene end by 0 bases; junction bases not matched to a gene: 19. TCRdb itself ran the 5' RACE reads through MiXCR, one entry per CDR3 protein. Of around 120,000 distinct CDR3 sequences in the sample, around 8.5% were seen once. The V and J genes are TRBV20-1 and TRBJ2-3, with 8 bases fitting TRBD2. The sequenced sample was blood, either unsorted or a sorted T cell fraction (not recorded which). The sequence derives from a male donor with ankylosing spondylitis or in good health (not recorded which). The DNA for the CDR3 is TGCAGTTTCTGGGGAGCGGGAGTTCTGACCGTGAGCACAGATACGCAGTATTTT. Protein sequence: CSFWGAGVLTVSTDTQYF.